This entry lists 20 T cell receptor beta chains sequenced from one sample in a study of T cells after yellow fever vaccination. TCRdb re-called the 5' RACE reads through MiXCR, storing one row per CDR3 protein. Of 400,000 or so distinct CDR3 sequences in the sample, around 20% are singletons; the top ten hold 18%. Sequences were derived from PBMCs, sampled before the yellow fever booster vaccination. These receptors all stem from a man younger than 30 who received the YFV17D yellow fever vaccine.

This clonotype appeared a few times. This sequence joins TRBV11-2 and TRBJ2-5; D gene unclear. The CDR3 loop spans 13 amino acids. V lost 0 bases, J lost 5 bases, and 7 bases lay in between. CDR1 is SGHAT and CDR2 is FQNNGV in the germline V gene. CDR3 region: CASSLEFEETQYF. DNA of the CDR3: TGTGCCAGCAGCTTAGAATTCGAGGAGACCCAGTACTTC.

This clonotype was observed a few times. The chain combines TRBV20-1 with TRBJ1-3, with D uncertain. This CDR3 has 14 amino acids. Germline assignment: CDR1 DFQATT and CDR2 SNEGSKA (reference sequence). V gave up 5 bases and J gave up 1 base, with 12 bases separating them. The CDR3 region is CSAQDSQSGNTIYF. The CDR3 DNA is TGCAGTGCTCAGGACTCACAATCTGGAAACACCATATATTTT.

V usage is TRBV5-1 and J usage is TRBJ1-1; D perhaps matches TRBD1 (5 bases). This CDR3 has 15 amino acids. The germline V gene has CDR1 SGHRS and CDR2 YFSETQ. The V end lost 0 bases, the J end lost 11 bases, and 20 bases lay between the germline ends. The CDR3 loop reads CASSLAVAGQRRAFF. DNA for the CDR3: TGCGCCAGCAGCTTGGCCGTTGCAGGGCAGAGGCGTGCTTTCTTT.

The rearrangement links TRBV9 to TRBJ1-1, with D possibly TRBD1 on 5 matching bases. Germline CDR1 is SGDLS and CDR2 is YYNGEE. Trimming shortened V by 0 bases and J by 5 bases, and 11 bases separated the two germline ends. The CDR3 extends over 14 amino acids. Here the CDR3 reads CASSVEGQGTEAFF. CDR3 nucleotide sequence: TGTGCCAGCAGCGTAGAGGGGCAAGGGACTGAAGCTTTCTTT.

This clonotype was detected a few times. The CDR3 sequence: CAWSGDQETQYF. The CDR3 DNA follows: TGTGCCTGGAGTGGGGACCAAGAGACCCAGTACTTC. V gene TRBV30 combines with J gene TRBJ2-5; D uncertain. Per the germline V gene, CDR1 is GTSNPN and CDR2 is SVGIG (reference sequence). CDR3 size: 12 residues. V lost 1 base and J lost 0, with 3 bases in between.

The rearrangement uses TRBV5-1 and TRBJ2-7; the match to TRBD1 covers 9 bases. The CDR3 is 16 amino acids. Losses at the gene ends were 0 bases for V and 4 bases for J; bases not matched to a gene: 8. Germline CDR1 is SGHRS and CDR2 is YFSETQ. DNA for the CDR3: TGCGCCAGCAGCTTGGATGCGGACAGGGGAGCATACGAGCAGTACTTC. Its protein is CASSLDADRGAYEQYF.

There are a few counts of this clonotype. The rearrangement joins TRBV7-2 to TRBJ1-2, with D tentatively TRBD1 (6 bases). V dropped 5 bases and J dropped 7 bases, with 14 bases sitting between them. CDR3 length equals 13 residues. Germline-derived CDR1 and CDR2 are SGHTA and FQGNSA. The CDR3 bases are TGTGCCAGCAGCCCACAGGGTCTAAGTGGCTACACCTTC. This gives the protein CASSPQGLSGYTF.

This clonotype was observed a few times. The V gene is TRBV7-9, the J gene TRBJ1-2; weak D call: TRBD1 (6 bases). Germline assignment: CDR1 SEHNR and CDR2 FQNEAQ (reference sequence). This CDR3 is 13 amino acids long. V was cut by 5 bases and J by 5 bases, with 12 bases left in between. The CDR3, as DNA: TGTGCCAGCAGCGGTCAGGGGAAGTATGGCTACACCTTC. It yields the protein CASSGQGKYGYTF.

This clonotype was counted only a few times. The gene calls are TRBV9 and TRBJ2-3; 9 bases match TRBD2. The germline V gene encodes CDR1 SGDLS and CDR2 YYNGEE. Trimming removed 2 bases from V and 4 bases from J; junction bases left unmatched: 5. CDR3 size: 15 residues. The CDR3 bases are TGTGCCAGCAGCGTTGAGGGGACTAGCCCAGATACGCAGTATTTT. This gives the protein CASSVEGTSPDTQYF.

This clonotype has just a few counts. The V gene is TRBV7-2, the J gene TRBJ2-1; 7 nucleotides agree with TRBD1. CDR1 is SGHTA and CDR2 is FQGNSA in the germline V gene. This CDR3 has 15 residues. The trim removed 2 bases at V and 6 bases at J, leaving 7 bases unmatched. The DNA for the CDR3 is TGTGCCAGCAGCTTAAGCCCTCAGGGGGTCAATGAGCAGTTCTTC. This sequence encodes CASSLSPQGVNEQFF.

V is TRBV20-1 and J is TRBJ1-5; D possibly corresponds to TRBD1 (6 bases). The CDR3 consists of 13 residues. Trimming took off 2 bases at V and 6 bases at J, with 11 bases between the two ends. CDR1 DFQATT and CDR2 SNEGSKA come from the germline V gene (reference sequence). The CDR3 nucleotides read TGCAGTGCTAGAAGGGGGGTGGGTCAGCCCCAGCATTTT. This gives the protein CSARRGVGQPQHF.

This clonotype occurred a few times. V is TRBV7-2 and J is TRBJ2-2; D might be TRBD1 or TRBD2, each matching 5 bases. CDR1 SGHTA and CDR2 FQGNSA come from the germline V gene. This CDR3 has 15 amino acids. Trimming cost V 2 bases and J 4 bases, with 11 bases left between them. The CDR3 DNA is TGTGCCAGCAGCTTATACGGGGCCTTCACCGGGGAGCTGTTTTTT. This encodes CASSLYGAFTGELFF.

The chain employs TRBV4-2 and TRBJ2-1; 7 positions match TRBD2. Germline trimming cut 0 bases from V and 4 bases from J; bases unmatched to any gene: 9. The CDR3 runs 17 residues. The germline CDR1 and CDR2 sequences are LGHNA and YNFKEQ. The CDR3 bases are TGTGCCAGCAGCCAAGAGAGGTTTGGGGGGGGGTACAATGAGCAGTTCTTC. This sequence encodes CASSQERFGGGYNEQFF.

This clonotype was counted only a few times. The gene calls are TRBV7-2 and TRBJ2-3; D possibly corresponds to TRBD2 (6 bases). The CDR3 sequence is 14 residues long. Trimming removed 5 bases from V and 3 bases from J, with 12 bases in between. Germline CDR1 and CDR2: SGHTA and FQGNSA. The CDR3, as DNA: TGTGCCAGCAGCCTATTTGCGGGGACAGATACGCAGTATTTT. Residues: CASSLFAGTDTQYF.

This clonotype was picked up a small number of times. V and J are TRBV18 and TRBJ1-5, with D unclear. Trimming shortened V by 1 base and J by 0 bases, and 7 bases separated the two germline ends. Germline V gene lookup returns CDR1 KGHSH and CDR2 LQKENI. This CDR3 is 15 amino acids long. In nucleotides, the CDR3 is TGTGCCAGCTCACCACGGGCAGATAGCAATCAGCCCCAGCATTTT. Its translation is CASSPRADSNQPQHF.

This clonotype was counted between two and nine times. The chain couples TRBV3-1 to TRBJ1-1; possibly TRBD1 for D (5 bases). The germline V and J ends were trimmed by 4 bases and 4 bases, with 19 bases remaining between them. The CDR3 runs 16 residues. The germline gives CDR1 LGHDT, CDR2 YNNKEL (reference sequence). In DNA form, the CDR3 reads TGTGCCAGCAGCCGAGGGGACGGAAGCTATGGCACTGAAGCTTTCTTT. It is translated as CASSRGDGSYGTEAFF.

This clonotype was observed a handful of times. This chain links TRBV20-1 with TRBJ1-5; D is uncertain. V gave up 3 bases and J gave up 9 bases, with 12 bases separating them. The CDR3 consists of 12 residues. CDR1 DFQATT and CDR2 SNEGSKA come from the germline V gene (reference sequence). The CDR3 loop reads CSASRPSGPQHF. For the CDR3, the DNA is TGCAGTGCTAGTCGCCCGTCTGGGCCCCAGCATTTT.

The sample holds a few counts of this clonotype. The gene calls are TRBV6-1 and TRBJ2-3, with D uncertain. This CDR3 has 11 residues. Trimming left V 6 bases short and J 6 bases short, with 7 bases between. The germline gives CDR1 MNHNS, CDR2 SASEGT. CDR3 sequence (DNA): TGTGCCAGCAGGACTTGGGATACGCAGTATTTT. Its protein is CASRTWDTQYF.

This clonotype was seen only a few times. V and J are TRBV29-1 and TRBJ1-1, with TRBD1 matching over 8 bases. CDR1 SQVTM and CDR2 ANQGSEA come from the germline V gene. The ends lost 7 bases at V and 1 base at J; junction bases unmatched: 5. CDR3 length equals 13 residues. The CDR3 spells CSGTTGGNTEAFF. In DNA form, the CDR3 reads TGCAGCGGCACCACAGGGGGGAACACTGAAGCTTTCTTT.

The chain employs TRBV5-5 and TRBJ2-1; maybe TRBD2 (5 bases). The CDR3 runs to 15 residues. V was pared by 4 bases and J by 0 bases, with 11 bases between. CDR1 SGHKS and CDR2 YYEKEE come from the germline V gene (reference sequence). CDR3 in DNA: TGTGCCAGCAGCCCGACTACCAGCTCCTACAATGAGCAGTTCTTC. It encodes CASSPTTSSYNEQFF.